The 22 T cell receptor beta chains presented below share a single source sample, sequenced in a study of siplizumab effects on memory and regulatory T cells. The method was immunoSEQ multiplex PCR; TCRdb's version includes in-frame clones alone and lacks a portion of them. The table has about 87,000 clones, around 89% seen once. Sequencing used CD4+ T cells sorted from blood. Receptors were obtained from a human donor in good health.

In nucleotides, the CDR3 is TGTGCCAGCTCACCCCCATCGGCCCCGACGACCTATGGCTACACCTTC. As protein: CASSPPSAPTTYGYTF. The chain has TRBV18 and TRBJ1-2; D is undetermined. V was clipped by 3 bases and J by 4 bases, with 18 bases between them. The germline CDR1 and CDR2 sequences are KGHSH and LQKENI. This CDR3 spans 16 amino acids.

The V call is TRBV6-1, the J call TRBJ2-1; 7 bases line up with TRBD1. This CDR3 region has 15 residues. Unmatched junction bases numbered 4, after V lost 1 base and J lost 4 bases. CDR1 MNHNS and CDR2 SASEGT come from the germline V gene. In nucleotides, the CDR3 is TGTGCCAGCAGTGAAGAGGGGGCCCCTTACAATGAGCAGTTCTTC. Amino acid sequence: CASSEEGAPYNEQFF.

The chain employs TRBV7-2 and TRBJ2-7; D might be TRBD1 (7 bases). Per germline, CDR1 SGHTA and CDR2 FQGNSA. Trimming cost V 5 bases and J 6 bases, with 14 bases left between them. The CDR3 spans 13 residues. Written as DNA, the CDR3 is TGTGCCAGCAGCCTAAAGCAGGGGGGCGAGCAGTACTTC. It specifies CASSLKQGGEQYF.

The V call is TRBV25-1, the J call TRBJ2-3, with TRBD2 matching 8 bases. Germline assignment: CDR1 MGHDK and CDR2 SYGVNS. The CDR3 length is 17 residues. The trim removed 2 bases at V and 3 bases at J, leaving 10 bases unmatched. Here the CDR3 reads CASSETKREFSTDTQYF. In DNA form, the CDR3 reads TGTGCCAGCAGTGAAACCAAGCGGGAGTTCTCAACAGATACGCAGTATTTT. Looking up the rest from reference TRBV25-1 and TRBJ2-3 gives the full variable domain: EADIYQTPRYLVIGTGKKITLECSQTMGHDKMYWYQQDPGMELHLIHYSYGVNSTEKGDLSSESTVSRIRTEHFPLTLESARPSHTSQYLCASSETKREFSTDTQYFGPGTRLTVL.

The chain uses TRBV7-3 and TRBJ2-5; tentatively, D is TRBD1 (6 bases). V lost 4 bases and J lost 4, with 16 bases in between. There are 15 residues in the CDR3. From germline, CDR1 is SGHTA and CDR2 FQGTGA. The CDR3 reads CASSSAEQGRETQYF. As DNA, the CDR3 is TGTGCCAGCAGCTCAGCGGAACAGGGAAGAGAGACCCAGTACTTC.

The chain is built from TRBV5-1 and TRBJ2-5; D might be TRBD2 (6 bases). Deletions cut 7 bases from V and 1 base from J, with 20 bases between. Germline V gene data show CDR1 as SGHRS and CDR2 as YFSETQ. The CDR3 is 16 residues long. Written as DNA, the CDR3 is TGCGCCAGCTTAGGAGGGACTGGAGGGTCCCAAGAGACCCAGTACTTC. It translates to CASLGGTGGSQETQYF.

For this clone: One end of the junction is discordant with germline, which a read error may explain. The rearrangement uses TRBV7-7 and TRBJ2-1, with 7 positions matching TRBD2. Germline CDR1 reads SSHAT; CDR2 reads FNYEAQ (reference sequence). CDR3 length: 15 amino acids. Here the CDR3 reads CASSTQRGSYNEQFF. CDR3 bases: TGTGCTAGCAGCACTCAGCGGGGCTCCTACAATGAGCAGTTCTTC.

This chain joins TRBV6-1 and TRBJ2-7; 7 bases line up with TRBD1. The CDR3 sequence is 15 residues long. From germline, CDR1 is MNHNS and CDR2 SASEGT. The junction had 5 bases not matched to a gene; V was cut back by 0 bases and J by 3 bases. The CDR3 nucleotides read TGTGCCAGCAGTGAAGCAGAGACAGGGAGCTACGAGCAGTACTTC. Amino acids: CASSEAETGSYEQYF.

V and J are TRBV29-1 and TRBJ2-4; 15 bases match TRBD2. The V gene end was trimmed by 3 bases and the J gene end by 5 bases; junction bases not matched to a gene: 5. Germline-derived CDR1 and CDR2 are SQVTM and ANQGSEA. CDR3 size: 16 residues. CDR3 region: CSVEMGLAGGENIQYF. Here the CDR3 DNA reads TGCAGCGTTGAGATGGGACTAGCGGGAGGAGAAAACATTCAGTACTTC.

This chain uses TRBV11-3 with TRBJ2-7, with D unclear. CDR1 is SGHNT, CDR2 YENEEA, per germline. Trimming shortened V by 2 bases and J by 3 bases, and 14 bases separated the two germline ends. This CDR3 spans 15 amino acids. CDR3 in amino acids: CASSLIPQENYEQYF. The CDR3 nucleotides are TGTGCCAGCAGCTTAATACCCCAGGAAAACTACGAGCAGTACTTC.

The J gene is TRBJ1-1, the V gene TRBV5-4, with D uncertain. Germline CDR1 reads SGHNT; CDR2 reads YYREEE (reference sequence). The CDR3 runs to 12 residues. Trimming stripped 3 bases from V and 3 bases from J, with 6 bases between. The CDR3: CASSWVDTEAFF. CDR3 coding DNA: TGTGCCAGCAGCTGGGTGGACACTGAAGCTTTCTTT.

This clone was picked up a small number of times. The rearrangement links TRBV27 to TRBJ2-1; the D gene is possibly TRBD1 (5 bases). Germline values: CDR1 MNHEY, CDR2 SMNVEV (reference sequence). Trimming left V 6 bases short and J 1 base short, with 10 bases between. This CDR3 contains 14 residues. The CDR3 is CASSPPGSYNEQFF. The CDR3 DNA reads as TGTGCCAGCAGCCCCCCAGGGTCCTACAATGAGCAGTTCTTC.

The V gene is TRBV7-3, the J gene TRBJ2-1; D gene ambiguous. Per germline, CDR1 SGHTA and CDR2 FQGTGA. This CDR3 contains 14 residues. V gave up 0 bases and J gave up 3 bases, with 6 bases separating them. The CDR3 coding sequence is TGTGCCAGCAGCTTAACGGGGAACTACAATGAGCAGTTCTTC. Translated, it gives CASSLTGNYNEQFF.

The V gene is TRBV28, the J gene TRBJ1-3; possibly TRBD1 for D (5 bases). This CDR3 has 14 residues. Trimming cost V 10 bases and J 2 bases, with 15 bases left between them. The germline V gene encodes CDR1 MDHEN and CDR2 SYDVKM. CDR3 in amino acids: CATLKAGTGNTIYF. DNA for the CDR3: TGTGCCACGTTAAAGGCAGGGACTGGAAACACCATATATTTT.

The chain carries TRBV6-5 and TRBJ2-3; D may correspond to TRBD1 or TRBD2 (5 bases each). Germline lookup yields CDR1 MNHEY and CDR2 SVGAGI. The V gene lost 5 bases and the J gene lost 6 bases, with 12 bases spanning the gap. This CDR3 region has 13 residues. CDR3 loop: CASSGGFRDTQYF. The DNA for the CDR3 is TGTGCCAGCAGTGGGGGTTTTAGGGATACGCAGTATTTT.

This chain connects TRBV4-3 to TRBJ2-3, with D uncertain. Germline loops: CDR1 LGHNA, CDR2 YSLEER. The V gene lost 1 base and the J gene lost 3 bases, with 11 bases spanning the gap. This CDR3 has 15 residues. CDR3 nucleotides: TGCGCCAGCAGCCAAGCTGCGTCTAGTACAGATACGCAGTATTTT. Translated: CASSQAASSTDTQYF.

This rearrangement joins TRBV5-6 to TRBJ2-7, with D perhaps matching TRBD1 (5 bases). The CDR3 loop spans 15 amino acids. Trimming removed 4 bases at V and 3 bases at J, with 17 bases between. Germline V lookup: CDR1 SGHDT, CDR2 YYEEEE. Here the CDR3 reads CASSPVGAGFYEQYF. The CDR3 nucleotides read TGTGCCAGCAGCCCCGTAGGGGCAGGGTTCTACGAGCAGTACTTC.

The CDR3 sequence: CASTYDRGQLATRNIQYF. The CDR3 DNA reads TGTGCCAGCACCTACGACAGGGGTCAATTAGCCACCAGAAACATTCAGTACTTC. The chain combines TRBV19 with TRBJ2-4, with 8 nucleotides matching TRBD1. CDR3 length: 18 residues. The junction had 22 bases not matched to a gene; V was cut back by 9 bases and J by 6 bases. Germline V lookup: CDR1 LNHDA, CDR2 SQIVND (reference sequence).

The chain is built from TRBV30 and TRBJ2-7; 7 nucleotides line up with TRBD1. V dropped 3 bases and J dropped 3; count of bases not matched to a gene: 11. CDR1 and CDR2 from the germline V gene are GTSNPN and SVGIG (reference sequence). This CDR3 comprises 15 residues. This chain's CDR3 is CAWRGNRGAIYEQYF. The CDR3 DNA reads TGTGCCTGGAGAGGTAACAGGGGAGCCATCTACGAGCAGTACTTC. Full variable domain (outside the CDR3, taken from reference TRBV30 and TRBJ2-7): SQTIHQWPATLVQPVGSPLSLECTVEGTSNPNLYWYRQAAGRGLQLLFYSVGIGQISSEVPQNLSASRPQDRQFILSSKKLLLSDSGFYLCAWRGNRGAIYEQYFGPGTRLTVT.

The chain joins TRBV25-1 to TRBJ2-1; TRBD2 is a possible D gene (6 bases). This CDR3 is 16 amino acids long. V lost 1 base and J lost 8, with 18 bases in between. Germline V gene lookup returns CDR1 MGHDK and CDR2 SYGVNS. The CDR3 nucleotides read TGTGCCAGCAGTGAATCAACCCCGAGTAGCGGCGATGAGCAGTTCTTC. Translating gives CASSESTPSSGDEQFF.

This clone was seen only once. This rearrangement joins TRBV29-1 to TRBJ2-1, with a possible D match to TRBD1 (6 bases). This CDR3 comprises 12 residues. Germline CDR1 reads SQVTM; CDR2 reads ANQGSEA. V lost 2 bases, J lost 15 bases, and 17 bases lay in between. CDR3: CSVETPRDKGFF. The DNA of the CDR3 is TGCAGCGTTGAAACGCCTCGGGACAAGGGGTTCTTC.

The V and J genes are TRBV27 and TRBJ2-2; 14 bases line up with TRBD2. Germline-derived CDR1 and CDR2 are MNHEY and SMNVEV (reference sequence). The V segment lost 5 bases and the J segment 4 bases; nucleotides outside the gene matches: 15. The CDR3 length is 20 residues. CDR3: CASSLRGGLAGVGLTGELFF. The CDR3 DNA is TGTGCCAGCAGTCTTCGGGGGGGACTAGCGGGAGTGGGACTCACCGGGGAGCTGTTTTTT.